Listed below are T cell receptor beta chains from one sample, sequenced in a study of cytotoxic CD8 clonotypes in ibrutinib-treated CLL. The repertoire was sequenced with immunoSEQ multiplex PCR; TCRdb's copy has only in-frame clones and lacks some. The table lists under 200,000 clones, roughly four fifths of them singletons. The sequencing used PBMCs, collected after 24 months of ibrutinib treatment. The receptors were sampled from a human donor with chronic lymphocytic leukemia. CDR3s include the opening cysteine and the closing phenylalanine or tryptophan. Clone size is shown for a subset of rows, as once, few, many or a class of expanded clone.

len,j_gene,v_gene,abundance,CDR3aa
13,TRBJ1-5,TRBV19,NA,CASQRTDKVPQHF
15,TRBJ1-1,TRBV28,NA,CASYPSGQINTEAFF
16,TRBJ1-2,TRBV7-8,NA,CASSFRQSGGYDGYTF
12,TRBJ1-3,TRBV9,NA,CASSPTGNTIYF
14,TRBJ1-2,TRBV12-5,NA,CASGWDRRGHGYTF
14,TRBJ1-2,TRBV7-8,NA,CASSQGLNNYGYTF
16,TRBJ2-1,TRBV7-7,NA,CASSLEGIYSYNEQFF
11,TRBJ2-5,TRBV29-1,NA,CSVGWQETQYF
14,TRBJ2-7,TRBV5-6,once,CASSLRRGGYEQYF
14,TRBJ2-5,TRBV19,NA,CASSLAGDLETQYF
14,TRBJ2-7,TRBV2,NA,CASSEPGGFYEQYF
14,TRBJ2-5,TRBV7-2,NA,CASSLAGRGETQYF
14,TRBJ2-3,TRBV5-1,NA,CASTFSGFTDTQYF
12,TRBJ1-2,TRBV7-9,NA,CASSYLGYGYTF
14,TRBJ1-1,TRBV18,NA,CASSPTGQPSEAFF
14,TRBJ1-5,TRBV19,NA,CASSISPGEQPQHF
12,TRBJ1-2,TRBV30,few,CAWSGDRSSYTF
15,TRBJ2-7,TRBV5-1,NA,CASSLGPGSSYEQYF
16,TRBJ1-2,TRBV7-2,NA,CASSLEGQRTNYGYTF
14,TRBJ1-3,TRBV6-1,NA,CASSEFHSGNTIYF
14,TRBJ2-7,TRBV28,NA,CAILSSGNSYEQYF
12,TRBJ1-1,TRBV28,few,CASSLLWGEAFF
16,TRBJ2-2,TRBV27,NA,CASSLSGLAGTGELFF
14,TRBJ1-1,TRBV18,NA,CASSPGAGNTEAFF
11,TRBJ2-3,TRBV9,NA,CARPSTDTQYF
14,TRBJ2-5,TRBV6-1,NA,CASSVRRIQETQYF
13,TRBJ2-7,TRBV6-5,NA,CASISSGSNEQYF
13,TRBJ1-2,TRBV7-2,NA,CASSLAESYGYTF
16,TRBJ1-2,TRBV15,NA,CATSRAGGLSNYGYTF
15,TRBJ1-2,TRBV6-5,NA,CASSYGGRSNYGYTF
13,TRBJ2-3,TRBV6-5,NA,CASREGGADTQYF
16,TRBJ2-2,TRBV9,once,CASSVGSGRRTGELFF
16,TRBJ2-7,TRBV7-9,NA,CASTRRETSGRYEQYF
11,TRBJ1-5,TRBV28,few,CASSVNQPQHF
15,TRBJ1-6,TRBV5-4,once,CASSSDASGRIPLHF
14,TRBJ2-1,TRBV11-2,NA,CASSPTWPNNEQFF
14,TRBJ2-5,TRBV9,once,CASSVADTQETQYF
15,TRBJ2-2,TRBV6-5,many,CASSLVGRNTGELFF
10,TRBJ1-1,TRBV2,NA,CAKLGGAAFF
12,TRBJ1-1,TRBV5-1,NA,CASSLERHEAFF
14,TRBJ1-1,TRBV10-2,once,CASSLTGNRAEAFF
13,TRBJ1-5,TRBV30,NA,CAWGRGLNQPQHF
14,TRBJ2-1,TRBV29-1,NA,CSVRSGGNYNEQFF
13,TRBJ2-7,TRBV6-1,NA,CASSEVPPYEQYF
18,TRBJ2-6,TRBV18,NA,CASSPMGQGASGANVLTF
16,TRBJ1-1,TRBV19,NA,CASSPRGGGLNTEAFF
15,TRBJ2-2,TRBV5-8,NA,CASSLLDRGSGELFF
13,TRBJ1-3,TRBV6-6,NA,CASMEEPGNTIYF
13,TRBJ2-7,TRBV5-1,NA,CASSQGAGYEQYF
14,TRBJ2-2,TRBV2,NA,CASSEYLQPGELFF
14,TRBJ1-1,TRBV14,NA,CASSPFGSHTEAFF
13,TRBJ2-1,TRBV19,NA,CASSIGTPNEQFF
14,TRBJ1-1,TRBV7-9,NA,CASSFNQRNTEAFF